Below, 27 T cell receptor beta chains from the same sample are listed, as sequenced in a study of shared clonotypes between healthy human individuals. The assay was immunoSEQ multiplex PCR, and TCRdb's table has in-frame clones only and misses some. Of over 2 million clones listed, around 90% are singletons. The source material was naive CD4+ T cells from PBMCs. Indicated subset: CD45RA+ positively selected. The receptors shown here come from a man younger than 35 in good health. Some clones in this sample may be carry-over from other donors' samples.

This clone was found once. The rearrangement uses TRBV18 and TRBJ2-3, with TRBD2 as a possible D gene (5 bases). CDR1 is KGHSH, CDR2 LQKENI, per germline. V lost 3 bases and J lost 0, with 10 bases in between. The CDR3 is 15 amino acids. The CDR3 DNA is TGTGCCAGCTCACCTACTAGTTCTAGCACAGATACGCAGTATTTT. Its translation: CASSPTSSSTDTQYF.

The chain uses TRBV9 and TRBJ1-2; 10 nucleotides align to TRBD1. Per germline, CDR1 SGDLS and CDR2 YYNGEE. The CDR3 loop spans 15 amino acids. V was pared by 4 bases and J by 3 bases, with 6 bases of the junction left unmatched. DNA for the CDR3: TGTGCCAGCAGCAACTCGGACAGGGGGGACTATGGCTACACCTTC. Translating it yields CASSNSDRGDYGYTF.

A note on this clone: Other DNA sequences in the sample encode the same CDR3. The V gene is TRBV18, the J gene TRBJ1-2; D may be TRBD1 (6 bases). The CDR3 length is 13 residues. Per germline, CDR1 KGHSH and CDR2 LQKENI. V lost 3 bases and J 3 bases, leaving 8 bases between the germline ends. CDR3 protein: CASSPSGDYGYTF. The CDR3 DNA follows: TGTGCCAGCTCACCTTCAGGGGACTATGGCTACACCTTC. Complete variable domain (other parts from reference TRBV18 and TRBJ1-2): NAGVMQNPRHLVRRRGQEARLRCSPMKGHSHVYWYRQLPEEGLKFMVYLQKENIIDESGMPKERFSAEFPKEGPSILRIQQVVRGDSAAYFCASSPSGDYGYTFGSGTRLTVV.

The rearrangement links TRBV7-2 to TRBJ1-1; tentative D call: TRBD1 (5 bases). This CDR3 has 14 amino acids. Looked up from germline, CDR1 is SGHTA and CDR2 is FQGNSA. With 1 base removed from V and 4 bases from J, the gap between germline ends came to 10 bases. The DNA for the CDR3 is TGTGCCAGCAGCTTAGGTACCGGGGCCACTGAAGCTTTCTTT. Translated, it gives CASSLGTGATEAFF.

This clone was seen a few times. The chain employs TRBV7-9 and TRBJ1-1; the D gene is possibly TRBD1 (6 bases). Germline V lookup: CDR1 SEHNR, CDR2 FQNEAQ (reference sequence). The CDR3 contains 13 residues. The V end was cut by 3 bases, the J end by 7 bases, with 12 bases between. This chain's CDR3 is CASSFGRGGEAFF. CDR3 coding DNA: TGTGCCAGCAGCTTTGGAAGAGGGGGTGAAGCTTTCTTT. Combining the CDR3 with reference TRBV7-9 and TRBJ1-1 gives the whole variable domain DTGVSQNPRHKITKRGQNVTFRCDPISEHNRLYWYRQTLGQGPEFLTYFQNEAQLEKSRLLSDRFSAERPKGSFSTLEIQRTEQGDSAMYLCASSFGRGGEAFFGQGTRLTVV.

This clone came up once. The chain employs TRBV29-1 and TRBJ1-2; 8 bases are a match to TRBD1. Germline lookup yields CDR1 SQVTM and CDR2 ANQGSEA. The CDR3 consists of 12 residues. With V trimmed by 4 bases and J by 8 bases, 6 bases remained unmatched. The CDR3 protein is CSVATGEVGYTF. DNA for the CDR3: TGCAGCGTTGCGACAGGGGAGGTAGGCTACACCTTC.

This chain joins TRBV6-5 and TRBJ1-2, with a possible D match to TRBD1 (5 bases). Germline loops: CDR1 MNHEY, CDR2 SVGAGI. The CDR3 totals 14 residues. Trimming pared 0 bases from V and 2 bases from J, leaving 7 bases between. The CDR3 here is CASSYSEGNYGYTF. The CDR3 DNA sequence: TGTGCCAGCAGTTACTCTGAGGGGAACTATGGCTACACCTTC.

The rearrangement links TRBV9 to TRBJ2-7; D ambiguous. The CDR3 is made up of 14 amino acids. CDR1 is SGDLS, CDR2 YYNGEE, per germline. V was clipped by 4 bases and J by 3 bases, with 14 bases between them. CDR3 amino acids: CASSPTMGHYEQYF. For the CDR3, the DNA is TGTGCCAGCAGCCCTACGATGGGCCACTACGAGCAGTACTTC.

The rearrangement links TRBV27 to TRBJ2-3; D uncertain. CDR1 is MNHEY and CDR2 is SMNVEV in the germline V gene (reference sequence). The CDR3 totals 13 residues. V gave up 2 bases and J gave up 0 bases, with 3 bases separating them. CDR3 bases: TGTGCCAGCAGTTTAAAGAGCACAGATACGCAGTATTTT. Its translation: CASSLKSTDTQYF.

CDR3 in amino acids: CASRGAGRREQYF. As DNA, the CDR3 is TGTGCCAGCAGAGGGGCAGGGAGGCGCGAGCAGTACTTC. V usage is TRBV2 and J usage is TRBJ2-7; tentatively, D is TRBD2 (6 bases). This CDR3 region has 13 residues. Germline V gives CDR1 SNHLY, CDR2 FYNNEI. V lost 6 bases and J lost 6, with 15 bases in between.

CDR3 loop: CASSGGVRQETQYF. The CDR3 DNA sequence: TGTGCCAGCAGCGGGGGGGTAAGGCAAGAGACCCAGTACTTC. The chain couples TRBV9 to TRBJ2-5; D is perhaps TRBD2 (6 bases). The ends were cut back, 3 bases at V and 2 bases at J, with 11 bases in the middle. This CDR3 has 14 residues. CDR1 and CDR2 from the germline V gene are SGDLS and YYNGEE. The whole variable domain, remainder taken from reference TRBV9 and TRBJ2-5, is DSGVTQTPKHLITATGQRVTLRCSPRSGDLSVYWYQQSLDQGLQFLIQYYNGEERAKGNILERFSAQQFPDLHSELNLSSLELGDSALYFCASSGGVRQETQYFGPGTRLLVL.

The chain carries TRBV5-1 and TRBJ2-7; 8 nucleotides line up with TRBD1. CDR1 SGHRS and CDR2 YFSETQ come from the germline V gene. The V segment lost 2 bases and the J segment 4 bases; nucleotides outside the gene matches: 8. The CDR3 totals 15 residues. CDR3 residues: CASSLTGGSSYEQYF. As DNA, the CDR3 is TGCGCCAGCAGCTTAACAGGGGGTTCCAGTTACGAGCAGTACTTC.

The rearrangement links TRBV7-2 to TRBJ2-7; D is perhaps TRBD1 or TRBD2 (5 bases each). V lost 5 bases, J lost 7 bases, and 18 bases lay in between. Per the germline V gene, CDR1 is SGHTA and CDR2 is FQGNSA. The CDR3 is 14 residues long. The CDR3 sequence is CASSPGTSTGEQYF. In nucleotides, the CDR3 is TGTGCCAGCAGCCCGGGGACCTCTACGGGGGAGCAGTACTTC.

Note on this clone: At the DNA level, this CDR3 is encoded by other sequences in the same sample as well. V gene TRBV28 combines with J gene TRBJ2-5; 10 bases map to TRBD1. CDR3 length: 14 residues. Germline V gene lookup returns CDR1 MDHEN and CDR2 SYDVKM. The V and J ends lost 4 bases and 4 bases, in that order; junction bases with no gene match: 3. CDR3 loop: CASSSDRGRETQYF. CDR3 nucleotide sequence: TGTGCCAGCAGTTCCGACAGGGGGCGAGAGACCCAGTACTTC.

The genes are TRBV28 and TRBJ2-2; no firm D call. V was trimmed by 4 bases and J by 7 bases, leaving 7 bases between them. Germline assignment: CDR1 MDHEN and CDR2 SYDVKM. This CDR3 spans 12 amino acids. The CDR3 sequence is CASSSPFGELFF. The CDR3 region has the DNA TGTGCCAGCAGTTCCCCCTTCGGGGAGCTGTTTTTT. The variable domain in full, with the rest retrieved from reference TRBV28 and TRBJ2-2, is DVKVTQSSRYLVKRTGEKVFLECVQDMDHENMFWYRQDPGLGLRLIYFSYDVKMKEKGDIPEGYSVSREKKERFSLILESASTNQTSMYLCASSSPFGELFFGEGSRLTVL.

This clone was detected once. Other DNA sequences from this sample encode an identical CDR3 as well. The chain links TRBV9 to TRBJ2-1, with a possible D match to TRBD2 (5 bases). The CDR3 is 15 residues long. The V and J ends lost 1 base and 2 bases respectively, with 10 bases between them. Germline CDR1 is SGDLS and CDR2 is YYNGEE. This CDR3 reads CASSVSGSTYNEQFF. The CDR3 DNA follows: TGTGCCAGCAGCGTAAGCGGATCCACCTACAATGAGCAGTTCTTC.

The sample holds one count of this clone. This sequence joins TRBV5-1 and TRBJ2-1, with a possible D match to TRBD2 (5 bases). The germline CDR1 and CDR2 sequences are SGHRS and YFSETQ. The CDR3 is made up of 13 amino acids. The germline V and J ends were trimmed by 6 bases and 8 bases, with 15 bases remaining between them. The CDR3 here is CASNELVGDEQFF. DNA of the CDR3: TGCGCCAGCAACGAACTAGTGGGCGATGAGCAGTTCTTC. Full variable domain (missing parts from reference TRBV5-1 and TRBJ2-1): KAGVTQTPRYLIKTRGQQVTLSCSPISGHRSVSWYQQTPGQGLQFLFEYFSETQRNKGNFPGRFSGRQFSNSRSEMNVSTLELGDSALYLCASNELVGDEQFFGPGTRLTVL.

V and J are TRBV18 and TRBJ1-2; D ambiguous. CDR3 length: 14 amino acids. V was cut by 3 bases and J by 2 bases, with 10 bases left in between. Germline-derived CDR1 and CDR2 are KGHSH and LQKENI. The chain's CDR3 is CASSPPYGNYGYTF. CDR3 nucleotides: TGTGCCAGCTCACCTCCCTATGGGAACTATGGCTACACCTTC.

The chain links TRBV29-1 to TRBJ2-3; D is possibly TRBD1 (5 bases). This CDR3 is 12 amino acids long. Trimming cost V 5 bases and J 5 bases, with 11 bases left between them. Germline CDR1 is SQVTM and CDR2 is ANQGSEA. DNA for the CDR3: TGCAGCGTTTCTAGTGACAGAGATACGCAGTATTTT. Its translation: CSVSSDRDTQYF.

The CDR3 DNA reads as TGTGCCAGCAGTAGTGGGGACCGCCTCCATACGGATGAGCAGTTCTTC. This translates into CASSSGDRLHTDEQFF. V usage is TRBV2 and J usage is TRBJ2-1; D possibly matches TRBD1 or TRBD2 (5 bases each). The CDR3 totals 16 residues. Germline lookup yields CDR1 SNHLY and CDR2 FYNNEI. V lost 5 bases, J lost 8 bases, and 22 bases lay in between.

This clone was recorded once. V gene TRBV5-4 combines with J gene TRBJ2-3, with TRBD2 matching 10 bases. Germline V gene lookup returns CDR1 SGHNT and CDR2 YYREEE (reference sequence). The V gene end was trimmed by 5 bases and the J gene end by 2 bases; junction bases not matched to a gene: 5. This CDR3 contains 15 residues. The CDR3 DNA reads as TGTGCCAGCAGGCCCGGACTAGCGGTCACAGATACGCAGTATTTT. Encoded protein: CASRPGLAVTDTQYF. Full variable domain (missing parts from reference TRBV5-4 and TRBJ2-3): ETGVTQSPTHLIKTRGQQVTLRCSSQSGHNTVSWYQQALGQGPQFIFQYYREEENGRGNFPPRFSGLQFPNYSSELNVNALELDDSALYLCASRPGLAVTDTQYFGPGTRLTVL.

The chain employs TRBV30 and TRBJ2-6; no clear D gene. This CDR3 has 17 residues. Germline V gives CDR1 GTSNPN, CDR2 SVGIG (reference sequence). With 0 bases removed from V and 0 bases from J, the gap between germline ends came to 12 bases. The CDR3, as DNA: TGTGCCTGGAGTGTACATCGTACGAACTCTGGGGCCAACGTCCTGACTTTC. Amino acid sequence: CAWSVHRTNSGANVLTF. Supplemented by reference TRBV30 and TRBJ2-6, the full variable domain reads SQTIHQWPATLVQPVGSPLSLECTVEGTSNPNLYWYRQAAGRGLQLLFYSVGIGQISSEVPQNLSASRPQDRQFILSSKKLLLSDSGFYLCAWSVHRTNSGANVLTFGAGSRLTVL.

This clone appeared once. The J gene is TRBJ1-4, the V gene TRBV7-2, with D possibly TRBD1 on 6 matching bases. V was clipped by 5 bases and J by 13 bases, with 23 bases between them. Germline V gene data show CDR1 as SGHTA and CDR2 as FQGNSA. The CDR3 loop spans 15 amino acids. The CDR3 sequence is CASSGGRAANEGLFF. As DNA, the CDR3 is TGTGCCAGCAGCGGGGGGCGGGCGGCGAACGAGGGACTGTTTTTT.

The V call is TRBV11-2, the J call TRBJ2-7; D call uncertain. Germline V CDR1 and CDR2: SGHAT, FQNNGV. CDR3 length: 14 amino acids. Between the trimmed V and J ends, which lost 1 base and 5 bases, there was a span of 12 bases. The CDR3 loop reads CASSLAVTGDEQYF. CDR3 bases: TGTGCCAGCAGCTTAGCTGTGACTGGGGACGAGCAGTACTTC. The complete variable domain, with remaining parts taken from reference TRBV11-2 and TRBJ2-7, reads EAGVAQSPRYKIIEKRQSVAFWCNPISGHATLYWYQQILGQGPKLLIQFQNNGVVDDSQLPKDRFSAERLKGVDSTLKIQPAKLEDSAVYLCASSLAVTGDEQYFGPGTRLTVT.

The chain uses TRBV5-6 and TRBJ2-1, with D unclear. Trimming took 4 bases from V and 9 from J, leaving 17 bases between them. CDR1 SGHDT and CDR2 YYEEEE come from the germline V gene. This CDR3 region has 14 residues. The CDR3 region is CASSHTIISGEQFF. DNA of the CDR3: TGTGCCAGCAGCCATACTATAATCTCGGGTGAGCAGTTCTTC.

The rearrangement uses TRBV27 and TRBJ2-6; D unresolved. CDR1 is MNHEY, CDR2 SMNVEV, per germline (reference sequence). Trimming took off 0 bases at V and 4 bases at J, with 4 bases between the two ends. The CDR3 has 14 residues. CDR3 region: CASSLSFGANVLTF. Written as DNA, the CDR3 is TGTGCCAGCAGTTTATCTTTCGGGGCCAACGTCCTGACTTTC.

Points on this clone: This sample includes further DNA sequences coding for the same CDR3. The rearrangement joins TRBV7-2 to TRBJ1-1, with 9 positions matching TRBD1. The CDR3 has 14 amino acids. V shed 5 bases, J shed 4 bases, and the junction held 5 bases outside the gene matches. Germline V CDR1 and CDR2: SGHTA, FQGNSA. The CDR3 DNA sequence: TGTGCCAGCAGCCTACAGGGGGCGAGCACTGAAGCTTTCTTT. Translated, it gives CASSLQGASTEAFF.